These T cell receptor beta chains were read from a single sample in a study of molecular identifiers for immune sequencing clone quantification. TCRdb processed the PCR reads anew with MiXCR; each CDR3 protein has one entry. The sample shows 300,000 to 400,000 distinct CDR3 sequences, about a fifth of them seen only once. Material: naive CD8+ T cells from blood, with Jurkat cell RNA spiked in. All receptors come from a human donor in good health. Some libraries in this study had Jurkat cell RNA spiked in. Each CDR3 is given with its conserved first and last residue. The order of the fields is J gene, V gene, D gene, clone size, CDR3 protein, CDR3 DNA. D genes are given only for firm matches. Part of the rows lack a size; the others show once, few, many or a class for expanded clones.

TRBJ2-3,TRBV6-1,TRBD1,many,CASSDWAGGLADTQYF,TGTGCCAGCAGTGATTGGGCAGGGGGCCTCGCAGATACGCAGTATTTT
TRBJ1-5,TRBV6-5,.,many,CASSRLGRGDYSNQPQHF,TGTGCCAGTAGTAGATTGGGGCGCGGAGACTATAGCAATCAGCCCCAGCATTTT
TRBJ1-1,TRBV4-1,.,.,CANSPGARNRNTEAFF,TGCGCCAACAGCCCGGGGGCGCGGAACAGGAACACTGAAGCTTTCTTT
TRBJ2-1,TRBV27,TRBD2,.,CASSLFPSGGYNEQFF,TGTGCCAGCAGTTTATTCCCTAGCGGGGGTTACAATGAGCAGTTCTTC
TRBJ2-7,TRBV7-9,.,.,CASGQGTGSSYEQYF,TGTGCCAGCGGCCAAGGGACGGGAAGCTCCTACGAGCAGTACTTC
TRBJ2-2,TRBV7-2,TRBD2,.,CASGTSGIFAGELFF,TGTGCCAGCGGGACTAGCGGGATTTTCGCCGGGGAGCTGTTTTTT
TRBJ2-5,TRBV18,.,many,CASSPQVPQETQYF,TGTGCCAGCTCACCACAGGTCCCCCAAGAGACCCAGTACTTC
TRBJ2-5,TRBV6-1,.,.,CASSEMRILRKEETQYF,TGTGCCAGCAGTGAAATGAGGATACTCAGGAAGGAAGAGACCCAGTACTTC
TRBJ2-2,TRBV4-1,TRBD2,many,CATWTSGGARNTGELFF,TGCGCCACCTGGACTAGCGGGGGGGCCAGGAACACCGGGGAGCTGTTTTTT
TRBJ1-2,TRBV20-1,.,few,CSARVQEDYGYTF,TGCAGTGCTAGAGTCCAGGAGGACTATGGCTACACCTTC
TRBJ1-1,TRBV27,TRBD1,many,CASSGTVPTEAFF,TGTGCCAGCAGCGGGACAGTCCCCACTGAAGCTTTCTTT
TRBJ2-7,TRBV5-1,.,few,CASSVDSLEQYF,TGCGCCAGCAGCGTGGACAGCCTCGAGCAGTACTTC
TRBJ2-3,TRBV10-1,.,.,CASSELGTDTQYF,TGCGCCAGCAGTGAGTTGGGCACAGATACGCAGTATTTT
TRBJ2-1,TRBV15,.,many,CATLTGRSNNEQFF,TGTGCCACCCTTACAGGGAGGTCTAACAATGAGCAGTTCTTC
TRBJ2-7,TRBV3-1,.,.,CASSQERFPAGTEYEQYF,TGTGCCAGCAGCCAAGAGCGCTTCCCCGCCGGGACTGAGTACGAGCAGTACTTC
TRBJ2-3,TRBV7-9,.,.,CASSLAWQAHADTQYF,TGTGCCAGCAGCTTAGCGTGGCAGGCACACGCAGATACGCAGTATTTT
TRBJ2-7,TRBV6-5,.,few,CASSSFNGVLFNYEQYF,TGTGCCAGCAGTTCCTTTAACGGGGTCCTATTCAACTACGAGCAGTACTTC
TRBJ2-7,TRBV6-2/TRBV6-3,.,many,CASSYSAGEQYF,TGTGCCAGCAGTTACTCGGCAGGCGAGCAGTACTTC
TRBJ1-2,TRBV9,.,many,CASSVEKSNYGYTF,TGTGCCAGCAGCGTAGAAAAGTCTAACTATGGCTACACCTTC
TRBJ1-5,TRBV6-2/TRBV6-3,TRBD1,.,CASSYPDRGPQDNRPQHF,TGTGCCAGCAGTTACCCAGACAGGGGGCCCCAAGACAATCGGCCCCAGCATTTT
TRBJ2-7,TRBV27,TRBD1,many,CASSSPRDRLYF,TGTGCCAGCAGTTCGCCCCGGGACAGACTGTACTTC
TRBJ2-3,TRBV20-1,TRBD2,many,CSARGILAGETDTQYF,TGCAGTGCTAGAGGAATACTAGCGGGAGAAACAGATACGCAGTATTTT